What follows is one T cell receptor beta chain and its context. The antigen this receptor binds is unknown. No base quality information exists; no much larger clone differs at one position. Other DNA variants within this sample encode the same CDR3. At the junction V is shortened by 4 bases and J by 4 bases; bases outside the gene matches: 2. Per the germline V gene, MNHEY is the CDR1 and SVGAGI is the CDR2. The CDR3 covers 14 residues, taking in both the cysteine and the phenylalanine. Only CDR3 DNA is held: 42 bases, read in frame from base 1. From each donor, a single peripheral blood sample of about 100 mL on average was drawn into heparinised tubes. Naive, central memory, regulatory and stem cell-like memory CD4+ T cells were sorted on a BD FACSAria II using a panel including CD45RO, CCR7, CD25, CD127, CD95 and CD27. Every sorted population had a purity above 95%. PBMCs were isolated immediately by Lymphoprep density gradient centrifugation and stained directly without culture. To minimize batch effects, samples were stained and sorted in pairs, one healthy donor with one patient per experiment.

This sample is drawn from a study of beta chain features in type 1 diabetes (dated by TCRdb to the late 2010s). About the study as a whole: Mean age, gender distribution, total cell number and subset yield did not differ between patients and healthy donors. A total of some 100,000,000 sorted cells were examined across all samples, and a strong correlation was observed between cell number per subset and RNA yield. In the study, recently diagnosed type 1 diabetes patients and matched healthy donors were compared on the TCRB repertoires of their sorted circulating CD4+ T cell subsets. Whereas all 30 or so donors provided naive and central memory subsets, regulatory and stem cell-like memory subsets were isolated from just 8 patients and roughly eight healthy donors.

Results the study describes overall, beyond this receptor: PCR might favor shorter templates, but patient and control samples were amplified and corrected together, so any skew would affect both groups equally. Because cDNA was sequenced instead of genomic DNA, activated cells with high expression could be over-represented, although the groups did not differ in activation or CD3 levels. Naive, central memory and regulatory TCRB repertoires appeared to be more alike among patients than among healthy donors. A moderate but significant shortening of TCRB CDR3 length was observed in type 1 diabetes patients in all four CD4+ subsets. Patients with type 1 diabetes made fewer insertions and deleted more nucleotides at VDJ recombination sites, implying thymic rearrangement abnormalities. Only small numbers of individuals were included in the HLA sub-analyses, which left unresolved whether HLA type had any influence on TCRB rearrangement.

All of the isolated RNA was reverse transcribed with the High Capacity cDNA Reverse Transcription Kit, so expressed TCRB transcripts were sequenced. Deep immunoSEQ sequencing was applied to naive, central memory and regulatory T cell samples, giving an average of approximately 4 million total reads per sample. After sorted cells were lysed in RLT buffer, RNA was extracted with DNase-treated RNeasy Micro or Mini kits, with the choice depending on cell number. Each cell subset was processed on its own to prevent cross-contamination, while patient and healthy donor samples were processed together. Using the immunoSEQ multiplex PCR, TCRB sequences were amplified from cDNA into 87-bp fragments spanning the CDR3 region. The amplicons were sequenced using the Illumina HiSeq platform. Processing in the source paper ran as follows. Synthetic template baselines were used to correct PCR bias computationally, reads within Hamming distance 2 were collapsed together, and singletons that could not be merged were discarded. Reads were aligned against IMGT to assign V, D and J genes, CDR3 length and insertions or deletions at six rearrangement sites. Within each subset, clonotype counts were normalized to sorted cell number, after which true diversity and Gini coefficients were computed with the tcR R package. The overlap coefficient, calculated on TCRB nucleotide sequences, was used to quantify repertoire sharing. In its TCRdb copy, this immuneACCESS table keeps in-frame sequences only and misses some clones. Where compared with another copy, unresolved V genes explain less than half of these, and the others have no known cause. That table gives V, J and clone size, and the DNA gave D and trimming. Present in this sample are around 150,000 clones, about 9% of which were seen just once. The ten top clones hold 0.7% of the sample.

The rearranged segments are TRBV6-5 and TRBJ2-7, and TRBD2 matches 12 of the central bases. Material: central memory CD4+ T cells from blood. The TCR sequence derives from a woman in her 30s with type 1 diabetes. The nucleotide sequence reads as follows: TGTGCCAGCAGTTGGACTAGCGGGATTTACGAGCAGTACTTC. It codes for CASSWTSGIYEQYF.